This TCR beta chain was captured in a study of CD8+ T cells in alopecia areata (dated by TCRdb to 2017 to 2018). With respect to the entire study: The treated patients took part in an open-label pilot trial in which moderate-to-severe alopecia areata was treated with oral tofacitinib at 5 to 10 mg twice daily. In both human patients and the C3H/HeJ mouse model, the study applied high-throughput TCRbeta sequencing to look at T cell clonal expansion in alopecia areata. Human TCRbeta sequencing covered scalp tissue and sorted CD4+ and CD8+ peripheral blood T cells from patchy and totalis/universalis alopecia areata patients and healthy controls. Biopsies were taken from tofacitinib-treated patients at baseline and at 4 and 24 weeks of treatment, and a later scalp biopsy was taken in several of the tofacitinib-treated patients. TCRbeta CDR3 regions were amplified by immunoSEQ multiplex PCR using 35 Vbeta forward and 13 Jbeta reverse primers. Scalp clonality was compared among normal scalp (n=4), patchy alopecia areata scalp (n=8), and alopecia totalis/universalis scalp (n=8). Patients received tofacitinib for 6 to 18 months and were then followed off drug for 6 months to check for delayed response and recurrence. RNA came from the PAXgene miRNA kit for fixed scalp, the miRNeasy kit for PBMCs, and the RNeasy kit for mouse skin.

What the time point label conveys for this sample: baseline before oral tofacitinib. Lesional scalp punch biopsies and peripheral blood were collected from alopecia areata patients. After PBMCs were isolated by density centrifugation and stained for CD3, CD4 and CD8, a FACSAria was used to sort CD4+ and CD8+ T cells. From cysteine to phenylalanine, the CDR3 is 13 amino acids long. Only the CDR3 part of the read is kept: 39 bases, read in frame from the first base. Per the germline V gene, SGHDN is the CDR1 and FVKESK is the CDR2. The trim is 1 base for V and 4 bases for J, with a gap of 7 bases between the germline ends. Receptors were amplified or captured by the immunoSEQ multiplex PCR assay. To provide template for TCR sequencing, every sample had RNA extracted and reverse transcribed into cDNA. SuperScript III was used to make first-strand cDNA, primed with a 2:1 mix of oligo-dT and random hexamers. Amplification bias was assessed with a synthetic immune receptor repertoire, and residual bias was removed computationally. For the original study's pipeline: Raw reads were preprocessed for error removal, and CDR3 was defined according to IMGT conventions as running from the conserved cysteine to phenylalanine. To get clonality, Shannon entropy was normalized by log2 of the number of productive unique TCRs and the result was subtracted from 1. CD4 or CD8 identity of scalp clones was inferred by cross-referencing scalp TCRbeta sequences with sorted blood CD4 and CD8 repertoires. Sourced from immuneACCESS, this table was stored by TCRdb with only in-frame sequences that have V and J called. A share of the clones is absent; for the studies checked, an unresolved V gene accounts for under half, and the remainder has no known explanation. The V and J calls and the clone size are those of that table, but D and trimming were determined from the DNA. The sample records over 150,000 clones, almost 65% of which are singletons. The ten largest clones add up to about 1.5% of the sample.

On the study overall, not on this receptor specifically: Higher clonality and more expanded CD8+ clones were observed in lesional scalp than in normal scalp, particularly in alopecia totalis/universalis, a finding suggestive of antigenic drive. Unlike mouse skin, which is dominated by gammadelta T cells, normal human skin has resident alphabeta T cells that are also sequenced, and this complicates analysis of the scalp TCR repertoire. TCR sequences shared between patients were less clear than in mice, possibly partly because of HLA diversity in the patient population.

A note on this clone: The clone's antigen remains unknown. No base quality information exists; no much larger clone differs at one position.

The receptor chain draws on TRBV14 and TRBJ1-2, with no confidently assigned D gene. The sample consisted of CD4+ T cells sorted from blood, taken at week 0. The TCR originated in a human donor with alopecia areata. Here the CDR3 is given as CASSQAPAYGYTF. The DNA is as follows: TGTGCCAGCAGCCAAGCCCCCGCCTATGGCTACACCTTC.